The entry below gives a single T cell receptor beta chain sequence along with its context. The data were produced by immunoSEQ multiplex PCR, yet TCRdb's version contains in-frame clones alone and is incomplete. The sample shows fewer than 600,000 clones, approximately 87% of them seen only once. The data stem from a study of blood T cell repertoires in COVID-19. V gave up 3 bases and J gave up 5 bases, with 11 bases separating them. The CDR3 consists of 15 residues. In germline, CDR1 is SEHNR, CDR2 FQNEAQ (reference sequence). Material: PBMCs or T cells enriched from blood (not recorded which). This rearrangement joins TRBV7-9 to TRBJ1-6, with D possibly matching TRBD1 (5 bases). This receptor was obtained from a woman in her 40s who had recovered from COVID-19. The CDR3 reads CASSFLRGNNSPLHF. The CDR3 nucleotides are TGTGCCAGCAGCTTCCTCCGGGGGAATAATTCACCCCTCCACTTT. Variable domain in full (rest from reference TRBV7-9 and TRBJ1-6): DTGVSQNPRHKITKRGQNVTFRCDPISEHNRLYWYRQTLGQGPEFLTYFQNEAQLEKSRLLSDRFSAERPKGSFSTLEIQRTEQGDSAMYLCASSFLRGNNSPLHFGNGTRLTVT.